A selection of T cell receptor beta chains follows, all from one sample in a study of T-cell memory formation after mild COVID-19. TCRdb passed the 5' RACE reads through MiXCR, listing each CDR3 protein once. The sample has 140,000 to 150,000 distinct CDR3 sequences; 6% are singletons. Sequenced sample: PBMCs or a T cell subset sorted from them (not recorded which). The receptor set was obtained from an adult woman who had mild COVID-19 (a few samples of this study predate the infection). Cell type and time point are not known. CDR3s include the opening cysteine and the closing phenylalanine or tryptophan. Fields, in order: V gene, clone size, D gene, J gene, CDR3 protein, CDR3 DNA. A D gene is named only where the DNA matches it firmly. Clone size, where shown, is once, few, many, or a class for clones that have expanded.

>TRBV20-1|many|TRBD2|TRBJ2-7
CSARRGSTYEQYF
TGCAGTGCTAGGCGCGGGAGTACTTACGAGCAGTACTTC
>TRBV7-8|-|-|TRBJ1-1
CASSLVTTEAFF
TGTGCCAGCAGCTTAGTAACCACTGAAGCTTTCTTT
>TRBV5-1|many|TRBD2|TRBJ2-3
CASSYLGGYWTDTQYF
TGCGCCAGCAGCTACCTCGGGGGGTATTGGACAGATACGCAGTATTTT
>TRBV2|-|-|TRBJ2-7
CASSGLLRGEQYF
TGTGCCAGCAGTGGTCTCCTTCGGGGCGAGCAGTACTTC
>TRBV11-2|-|-|TRBJ2-2
CASSRDTRALELFF
TGTGCCAGCAGCCGGGACACGCGAGCGTTGGAGCTGTTTTTT
>TRBV12-3/TRBV12-4|-|TRBD1|TRBJ2-7
CASSSRTGTYEQYF
TGTGCCAGCAGTTCGAGGACAGGTACCTACGAGCAGTACTTC
>TRBV21-1|few|-|TRBJ2-2
CASSKFGARGGELFF
TGTGCCAGCAGCAAATTTGGGGCGCGGGGCGGGGAGCTGTTTTTT
>TRBV29-1|many|-|TRBJ2-7
CSVGRPTGNEQYF
TGCAGCGTTGGGAGGCCAACAGGGAACGAGCAGTACTTC
>TRBV5-5|-|-|TRBJ2-3
CASSFQGRSSTDTQYF
TGTGCCAGCAGCTTTCAGGGGCGTTCGAGCACAGATACGCAGTATTTT
>TRBV29-1|-|TRBD1|TRBJ1-5
CSVVTGAGQPQHF
TGCAGCGTAGTGACAGGGGCAGGGCAGCCCCAGCATTTT
>TRBV12-3/TRBV12-4|-|-|TRBJ1-2
CASSLALGASYGYTF
TGTGCCAGCAGTTTGGCGCTGGGGGCGAGCTATGGCTACACCTTC
>TRBV5-1|many|-|TRBJ2-2
CASSLSGQNTGELFF
TGCGCCAGCAGCCTATCGGGACAGAACACCGGGGAGCTGTTTTTT
>TRBV21-1|-|-|TRBJ2-1
CASSYPLYSGRGLNEQFF
TGTGCCAGCAGCTATCCCTTATATAGCGGGAGGGGGCTAAATGAGCAGTTCTTC
>TRBV5-1|many|-|TRBJ1-1
CASSLRQDEGSREAFF
TGCGCCAGCAGCCTCCGACAGGACGAGGGATCGCGTGAAGCTTTCTTT
>TRBV5-6|few|-|TRBJ2-7
CASSSPPGDYEQYF
TGTGCCAGCAGCTCTCCCCCAGGGGACTACGAGCAGTACTTC
>TRBV7-2|many|-|TRBJ2-7
CASSPLRTIRGAEQYF
TGTGCCAGCAGCCCCCTTCGTACGATACGGGGAGCCGAGCAGTACTTC
>TRBV7-9|-|TRBD1|TRBJ2-1
CASSPTPGTGVFHEQFF
TGTGCCAGCAGCCCCACCCCCGGGACAGGGGTATTCCATGAGCAGTTCTTC
>TRBV20-1|few|TRBD1|TRBJ1-5
CSAKKGQVSNQPQHF
TGCAGTGCCAAGAAAGGACAGGTTAGCAATCAGCCCCAGCATTTT
>TRBV12-3/TRBV12-4|-|-|TRBJ1-3
CASSQGTGNTIYF
TGTGCCAGCAGCCAGGGAACTGGAAACACCATATATTTT
>TRBV20-1|few|-|TRBJ1-4
CSAREPGPSSSKLFF
TGCAGTGCTAGAGAGCCGGGACCTAGTTCAAGTAAACTGTTTTTT
>TRBV29-1|-|TRBD1|TRBJ1-1
CSVGTGVSEAFF
TGCAGCGTTGGGACAGGGGTCTCTGAAGCTTTCTTT
>TRBV30|many|-|TRBJ2-3
CAWTDYVHTDTQYF
TGTGCCTGGACAGACTACGTCCACACAGATACGCAGTATTTT
>TRBV7-2|few|TRBD1|TRBJ2-7
CASSFGQGAFYEQYF
TGTGCCAGCAGCTTTGGACAGGGGGCTTTTTACGAGCAGTACTTC
>TRBV9|few|-|TRBJ1-2
CASSSPGPLTGYTF
TGTGCCAGCAGCTCCCCGGGCCCCCTTACGGGCTACACCTTC
>TRBV20-1|many|-|TRBJ2-7
CSAIGQGSPYEQYF
TGCAGTGCTATTGGCCAGGGGTCCCCCTACGAGCAGTACTTC